The entry below gives a single T cell receptor beta chain sequence along with its context. Original analysis: Estimated nucleated cell counts came from reference gene primer amplification. Generated by immunoSEQ multiplex PCR, the TCRdb table keeps only in-frame clones and is missing some. That table is the source of V, J and clone size, and D and trimming were worked out from the DNA. Among approximately 280,000 clones listed, 85% were seen once. Participants were aged roughly 18 to 90 years, lived in over 20 US areas, and enrolled virtually. Cohorts were assigned according to the clinical history that participants reported. This sample is part of a study of blood T cell repertoires in COVID-19. For the study at large: Some COVID-19 samples were acute and others convalescent; all came from the United States, Italy and Spain.

The TCR originated in a woman aged 50 to 60 who had recovered from COVID-19. The sample taken for sequencing was PBMCs or T cells enriched from blood (not recorded which).

The CDR3 loop reads CAISGGQGANYGYTF. CDR3 bases: TGTGCCATCAGTGGCGGACAGGGAGCTAACTATGGCTACACCTTC. This chain uses TRBV10-3 with TRBJ1-2, with 8 nucleotides matching TRBD1. CDR1 is ENHRY and CDR2 is SYGVKD in the germline V gene. With 4 bases clipped from V and 0 bases from J, the junction kept 4 bases outside the gene matches. CDR3 length: 15 residues.